A single sample is the source of the 17 T cell receptor beta chains below, sequenced in a study of blood T cells in healthy people across ages. A sample-barcoded 5' primer and a J-beta primer mix were used in a second PCR of roughly 7 to 11 cycles. TCRdb redid the calling of the 5' RACE reads with MiXCR, one entry per CDR3 protein. The sample lists just under 550,000 distinct CDR3 sequences, around 24% occurring once. These data also featured in a second study, about T cells of mothers and their children.

The sequencing sample was made of blood. The source is a boy aged 5 to 17 in good health.

This clonotype occurred a few times. This chain uses TRBV5-6 with TRBJ1-1; D remains unclear. Trimming removed 0 bases from V and 4 bases from J, with 7 bases in between. Germline CDR1 is SGHDT and CDR2 is YYEEEE. The CDR3 loop spans 13 amino acids. The CDR3 sequence is CASSLGASTEAFF. CDR3 coding DNA: TGTGCCAGCAGCTTGGGGGCGAGCACTGAAGCTTTCTTT.

J is TRBJ1-1 and V is TRBV6-5; D remains unclear. Germline V gene data show CDR1 as MNHEY and CDR2 as SVGAGI. The ends were cut back, 2 bases at V and 2 bases at J, with 9 bases in the middle. The CDR3 is made up of 14 amino acids. CDR3 residues: CASSYLRDNTEAFF. The CDR3 DNA reads TGTGCCAGCAGTTACCTTCGGGATAACACTGAAGCTTTCTTT.

The table lists this clonotype with a few counts. CDR3 region: CATQMRQGNYEQYF. The CDR3 nucleotides are TGTGCCACTCAGATGCGACAGGGAAACTACGAGCAGTACTTC. V is TRBV18 and J is TRBJ2-5, with TRBD1 matching 7 bases. The J call may be faulty, since TRBJ2-7 better matches the DNA end. This CDR3 has 14 residues. Germline V CDR1 and CDR2: KGHSH, LQKENI.

This clonotype showed up just once. The chain joins TRBV2 to TRBJ1-4; D uncertain. V gave up 7 bases and J gave up 0 bases, with 12 bases separating them. This CDR3 contains 15 residues. The germline gives CDR1 SNHLY, CDR2 FYNNEI. The CDR3 spells CASTRGRPTNEKLFF. CDR3 DNA sequence: TGTGCCAGCACTCGGGGAAGACCAACTAATGAAAAACTGTTTTTT.

The chain recombines TRBV7-2 with TRBJ2-1; TRBD1 aligns across 9 bases. With 0 bases clipped from V and 5 bases from J, the junction kept 5 bases outside the gene matches. Per germline, CDR1 SGHTA and CDR2 FQGNSA. The CDR3 is made up of 16 amino acids. CDR3 in amino acids: CASSLAGTGRHNEQFF. DNA for the CDR3: TGTGCCAGCAGCTTAGCGGGGACAGGGAGGCACAATGAGCAGTTCTTC.

CDR3 amino acids: CASSPAGTPSNQPQHF. The CDR3 nucleotides are TGTGCCAGCAGCCCAGCCGGGACCCCTAGCAATCAGCCCCAGCATTTT. This chain uses TRBV7-2 with TRBJ1-5; possible D gene TRBD1, 5 bases. Trimming cost V 5 bases and J 0 bases, with 14 bases left between them. The CDR3 totals 16 residues. Germline assignment: CDR1 SGHTA and CDR2 FQGNSA.

The sample holds a few counts of this clonotype. This chain links TRBV3-1 with TRBJ2-4; D is ambiguous. With 5 bases removed from V and 0 bases from J, the gap between germline ends came to 23 bases. The CDR3 covers 19 residues. CDR1 is LGHDT and CDR2 is YNNKEL in the germline V gene (reference sequence). The CDR3 is CASSSKIRRLPLAKNIQYF. CDR3 coding DNA: TGTGCCAGCAGCTCCAAGATTAGGCGCCTACCCTTAGCCAAAAACATTCAGTACTTC.

This clonotype was found a few times. The gene calls are TRBV27 and TRBJ1-2; weak D call: TRBD1 (6 bases). The CDR3 runs to 14 residues. V shed 3 bases and J shed 5 bases, with 13 bases lying between them. The germline V gene encodes CDR1 MNHEY and CDR2 SMNVEV (reference sequence). CDR3 DNA: TGTGCCAGCAGTTTGACAGGCAAGGGGTATGGCTACACCTTC. Protein: CASSLTGKGYGYTF.

This rearrangement joins TRBV7-8 to TRBJ2-5; 7 nucleotides agree with TRBD1. J lost 1 base, V lost 2 bases, and 7 bases had no gene match. The CDR3 length is 16 residues. Germline values: CDR1 SGHVS, CDR2 FQNEAQ. The DNA of the CDR3 is TGTGCCAGCAGCTTATACCAGGGGGAAATCCAAGAGACCCAGTACTTC. Its protein is CASSLYQGEIQETQYF.

J is TRBJ2-1 and V is TRBV5-1, with D perhaps TRBD2 (6 bases). With 0 bases removed from V and 0 bases from J, the gap between germline ends came to 7 bases. The CDR3 runs to 15 residues. Germline assignment: CDR1 SGHRS and CDR2 YFSETQ. The CDR3 protein is CASSLVADSYNEQFF. The CDR3 bases are TGCGCCAGCAGCTTGGTAGCGGACTCCTACAATGAGCAGTTCTTC.

The chain is built from TRBV7-2 and TRBJ1-6; TRBD1 is a possible D gene (5 bases). V was shortened by 5 bases and J by 4 bases, with 15 bases between the two germline ends. Germline CDR1 reads SGHTA; CDR2 reads FQGNSA. The CDR3 is 16 amino acids. The CDR3 region has the DNA TGTGCCAGCAGCCCCGGGGGGGGGTCGTATAATTCACCCCTCCACTTT. It is translated as CASSPGGGSYNSPLHF.

The rearrangement joins TRBV7-8 to TRBJ2-2; D perhaps matches TRBD2 (6 bases). CDR1 and CDR2 from the germline V gene are SGHVS and FQNEAQ. The V and J ends lost 0 bases and 4 bases respectively, with 9 bases between them. The CDR3 totals 15 residues. CDR3 sequence reads: CASSLASEGTGELFF. For the CDR3, the DNA is TGTGCCAGCAGCTTAGCGTCGGAGGGCACCGGGGAGCTGTTTTTT.

This rearrangement joins TRBV20-1 to TRBJ1-1, with TRBD1 matching over 8 bases. The CDR3 extends over 15 amino acids. In germline, CDR1 is DFQATT, CDR2 SNEGSKA (reference sequence). V shed 1 base, J shed 4 bases, and the junction held 8 bases outside the gene matches. The CDR3 DNA reads TGCAGTGCTAGAGTGGCAGGGGGCTCGGTCACTGAAGCTTTCTTT. This sequence encodes CSARVAGGSVTEAFF.

The chain is built from TRBV14 and TRBJ1-2; D remains ambiguous. Trimming removed 3 bases from V and 4 bases from J, with 12 bases in between. The CDR3 has 14 amino acids. CDR1 and CDR2 (germline): SGHDN, FVKESK. The CDR3 here is CASSQGRTLYGYTF. CDR3 sequence (DNA): TGTGCCAGCAGCCAGGGCAGAACTCTCTATGGCTACACCTTC.

A note on this clonotype: Its ends do not fully match the called genes, so a read error is possible. The V call is TRBV6-2 or TRBV6-3, the J call TRBJ1-4; D possibly corresponds to TRBD1 (5 bases). CDR3 length: 20 amino acids. CDR1 MNHEY and CDR2 SVGEGT come from the germline V gene. As DNA, the CDR3 is TGTGCCAGCAGTTACTCGATATCGGACACCAGAACCCTAACTAATGGAAAACTGTTTTTT. Amino acids: CASSYSISDTRTLTNGKLFF.

The rearrangement joins TRBV24-1 to TRBJ2-1; D gene unclear. There are 13 residues in the CDR3. The V end was cut by 2 bases, the J end by 3 bases, with 4 bases between. Looked up from germline, CDR1 is KGHDR and CDR2 is SFDVKD. CDR3 bases: TGTGCCACCAGTGATTACGGCTACAATGAGCAGTTCTTC. This gives the protein CATSDYGYNEQFF.

The table lists this clonotype with a few counts. In DNA, the CDR3 is TGTGCCAGCAGATATGAACCCACAGATACGCAGTATTTT. Protein product: CASRYEPTDTQYF. The genes are TRBV13 and TRBJ2-3, with D unclear. V lost 6 bases and J lost 2, with 9 bases in between. This CDR3 comprises 13 residues. CDR1 and CDR2 (germline): PRHDT, FYEKMQ (reference sequence). Full variable domain (rest looked up from reference TRBV13 and TRBJ2-3): AAGVIQSPRHLIKEKRETATLKCYPIPRHDTVYWYQQGPGQDPQFLISFYEKMQSDKGSIPDRFSAQQFSDYHSELNMSSLELGDSALYFCASRYEPTDTQYFGPGTRLTVL.